This TCR beta chain was captured by sequencing in a study of blood T cell repertoires in COVID-19. Looking at the study overall: T cells, B-cell-depleted T cells, or PBMCs supplied cDNA or gDNA.

Followed over time, Seattle patients had been enrolled while infection was active. Trimming cost V 8 bases and J 5 bases; bases outside gene matches: 10. Germline CDR1 reads KGHSH; CDR2 reads LQKENI. This CDR3 has 14 amino acids. The table came from immunoSEQ multiplex PCR; TCRdb's copy has only in-frame clones and leaves some out. The profile shows fewer than 60,000 clones, over 70% of them singletons. The receptor comes from a man aged 30 to 45 with COVID-19, enrolled during active disease. The genes are TRBV18 and TRBJ2-7; 9 nucleotides match TRBD1. Sequencing used peripheral blood. The CDR3 DNA sequence: TGTGCCAGCCCATGGGACAGGGTAGGGAACGAGCAGTACTTC. It specifies CASPWDRVGNEQYF.